The clone carrying this TCR beta chain was seen many times. Specified time point: longitudinal time-point 3. Via MiXCR, TCRdb re-called the 5' RACE reads, giving one row per CDR3 protein. Here the sample spans approximately 89,000 distinct CDR3 sequences, around 4.7% being singletons. The data are from a study of neurological immune-mediated disorders. Germline V CDR1 and CDR2: DFQATT, SNEGSKA (reference sequence). The CDR3 contains 16 residues. Trimming stripped 4 bases from V and 4 bases from J, with 20 bases between. The sample was PBMCs. This TCR was sampled from an older woman with multiple sclerosis. The rearrangement uses TRBV20-1 and TRBJ1-5; weak D call: TRBD1 (5 bases). The CDR3 sequence: CSATTAPGRRNQPQHF. The DNA for the CDR3 is TGCAGTGCTACAACTGCCCCGGGACGGCGTAATCAGCCCCAGCATTTT.